This is a list of T cell receptor beta chains from one sample in a study of T cell responses to AZD1222 COVID-19 vaccine. Generated by immunoSEQ multiplex PCR, the TCRdb table keeps only in-frame clones and is missing some. The sample has tens of thousands of clones, approximately 85% seen once. The specimen comprised peripheral blood, sampled on day 0 of AZD1222 vaccination. Every receptor here comes from an adult in good health. CDR3s include the opening cysteine and the closing phenylalanine or tryptophan. The order of the fields is CDR3 length, V gene, CDR3 protein.

>14|TRBV29-1
CSVVTGGGGYGYTF
>17|TRBV3-1/TRBV3-2
CASSQSRLKAYTDTQYF
>16|TRBV19
CASSILGQGSNQPQHF
>12|TRBV30
CAWSPNEDEQFF
>15|TRBV4-1
CASSQVGPGNYGYTF
>19|TRBV20-1
CSASSIFAGGHPSYNEQFF
>15|TRBV4-2
CASSHRGGLYNEQFF
>14|TRBV6-5
CASSYSAYNSPLHF
>14|TRBV5-1
CASSLTTGDTEAFF
>15|TRBV11-2
CASSLAGLYYNEQFF
>17|TRBV13
CASSSTGGVSWNTEAFF
>18|TRBV5-4
CASSHVKRGNSYQETQYF
>16|TRBV19
CASTEHPGQVIEKLFF
>15|TRBV28
CASTLNRGLYEKLFF
>17|TRBV30
CAWSPPYAVVEYNEQFF
>19|TRBV19
CASSAYGTASNSGANVLTF
>16|TRBV28
CASSSHGTGINYGYTF
>14|TRBV28
CASSLTGGFFEAFF
>11|TRBV12-3/TRBV12-4
CATRTSYGYTF
>17|TRBV5-5
CASSLAVGPSVAYGYTF
>12|TRBV7-9
CASTGPSYEQYF
>12|TRBV12-3/TRBV12-4
CASSLMSVEQFF
>16|TRBV7-9
CASSSPGSSKENEQYF
>15|TRBV6-1
CASSEGIAGQTEAFF
>13|TRBV12-3/TRBV12-4
CASSWSSMNIQYF
>14|TRBV5-4
CASSSWTGSTEAFF
>15|TRBV7-9
CASSLPRETNEKLFF
>13|TRBV7-2
CASSLRRDQPQHF
>16|TRBV18
CASSPPLTAGWTEAFF
>15|TRBV4-1
CASSQVGHRRDEQYF
>15|TRBV5-1
CASSLDRDSFHEQYF
>13|TRBV2
CASGRQWQETQYF
>15|TRBV9
CASSVGAGATDTQYF
>13|TRBV5-1
CASSMLGDGTQYF
>13|TRBV30
CAWIGQGTYEQYF
>14|TRBV19
CASSRGGLQETQYF
>13|TRBV5-4
CASSFPRKTEAFF
>14|TRBV3-1/TRBV3-2
CASSQDITFSPLHF
>12|TRBV14
CASSLWNTEAFF
>17|TRBV28
CASSPPPTPNLNTEAFF
>13|TRBV12-3/TRBV12-4
CASSSERDSPLHF
>11|TRBV20-1
CSGVELDTQYF
>16|TRBV24-1
CATSDLKRGAPNEQFF
>17|TRBV30
CAWSRSSRLYSNQPQHF